The clone carrying this T cell receptor (beta chain) was observed a few times. No antigen is known for it. The CDR3 sequence is 13 residues long. Germline-derived CDR1 and CDR2 are ENHRY and SYGVKD. V was pared by 11 bases and J by 7 bases, with 11 bases of the junction left unmatched. Caucasian individuals from Russia who were healthy and aged about 6 to 100 acted as donors. The authors ran a second PCR of 7 to 11 cycles using a sample-barcoded 5' primer and a J-beta primer mix. TCRdb redid the calling of the 5' RACE reads with MiXCR, one entry per CDR3 protein. The data show fewer than 1,000,000 distinct CDR3 sequences, roughly 46% seen once. This entry comes from a study of blood T cells in healthy people across ages. Broader study findings: Diversity of TCR beta per million T cells declined in a roughly linear way with age.

The TCR originated in a man of 80 years or more in good health. Source material: blood. The rearrangement joins TRBV10-3 to TRBJ2-7, with 10 bases that match TRBD1. In nucleotides, the CDR3 is TGTGCCGTCTGGGACAGGGGCGTTCGGGAGCAGTACTTC. Its translation: CAVWDRGVREQYF.